Following are 21 T cell receptor beta chains from one sample sequenced in a study of blood T cell repertoires in COVID-19. Produced via immunoSEQ multiplex PCR; TCRdb's table is partial and in-frame only. Of 150,000 to 200,000 clones listed, approximately 88% are singletons. The specimen sequenced was PBMCs or T cells enriched from blood (not recorded which). These receptors all stem from a woman under 30 who had recovered from COVID-19.

V gene TRBV10-2 combines with J gene TRBJ1-4; D is ambiguous. The CDR3 extends over 13 amino acids. Germline V CDR1 and CDR2: WSHSY, SAAADI. V was clipped by 2 bases and J by 7 bases, with 8 bases between them. Here the CDR3 reads CASSEQDGEKLFF. The CDR3 nucleotides are TGCGCCAGCAGTGAGCAGGATGGTGAAAAACTGTTTTTT.

The chain links TRBV3-1 (or the pseudogene TRBV3-2) to TRBJ2-2; a weak D match, TRBD1 (5 bases). The V end was cut by 2 bases, the J end by 13 bases, with 11 bases between. This CDR3 has 12 residues. CDR1 and CDR2 (germline): LGHDT, YNNKEL (reference sequence). Here the CDR3 DNA reads TGTGCCAGCAGCCAACAGGGCCCCCGGCTGTTTTTT. Translation gives CASSQQGPRLFF.

This chain connects TRBV3-1 (or the pseudogene TRBV3-2) to TRBJ1-2; D not certain. Germline values: CDR1 LGHDT, CDR2 YNNKEL (reference sequence). V lost 3 bases, J lost 8 bases, and 7 bases lay in between. CDR3 length: 11 residues. The CDR3: CASSQGGGYTF. The CDR3, as DNA: TGTGCCAGCAGCCAGGGCGGGGGCTACACCTTC.

The V and J genes are TRBV29-1 and TRBJ1-1, with 10 bases aligning to TRBD1. The V and J ends lost 5 bases and 1 base, in that order; junction bases with no gene match: 4. Germline CDR1 SQVTM, CDR2 ANQGSEA. The CDR3 spans 14 residues. CDR3 loop: CSVRQGAENTEAFF. The CDR3 nucleotides are TGCAGCGTTCGACAGGGGGCGGAGAACACTGAAGCTTTCTTT.

V and J are TRBV15 and TRBJ1-1; no reliable D call. V lost 0 bases to trimming and J lost 4 bases, with 12 bases between them. CDR1 and CDR2 (germline): LNHNV, YYDKDF (reference sequence). This CDR3 comprises 15 residues. Here the CDR3 reads CATSRDTQRTTEAFF. DNA of the CDR3: TGTGCCACCAGCAGAGATACACAGAGAACCACTGAAGCTTTCTTT.

This chain uses TRBV30 with TRBJ1-6, with a tentative D call TRBD1 (6 bases). Germline CDR1 and CDR2: GTSNPN and SVGIG (reference sequence). The CDR3 runs 16 residues. With 3 bases removed from V and 0 bases from J, the gap between germline ends came to 12 bases. The CDR3 nucleotides are TGTGCCTGGAGGATCGGGACAAGCTCCTATAATTCACCCCTCCACTTT. It yields the protein CAWRIGTSSYNSPLHF.

The rearrangement uses TRBV27 and TRBJ2-1, with 13 bases fitting TRBD2. The germline V gene has CDR1 MNHEY and CDR2 SMNVEV (reference sequence). This CDR3 spans 17 amino acids. V trimming: 3 bases; J trimming: 5 bases; junction bases outside the gene matches: 7. CDR3 region: CASSFPRLAGGHNEQFF. CDR3 nucleotide sequence: TGTGCCAGCAGTTTCCCTCGACTAGCGGGGGGTCACAATGAGCAGTTCTTC.

The V and J genes are TRBV5-5 and TRBJ2-1; 7 bases line up with TRBD2. Germline-derived CDR1 and CDR2 are SGHKS and YYEKEE (reference sequence). The V gene end was trimmed by 3 bases and the J gene end by 9 bases; junction bases not matched to a gene: 12. The CDR3 runs 15 residues. The CDR3 DNA reads TGTGCCAGCAGCTATCACACAAACGGGAGGTTTGAGCAGTTCTTC. This codes for CASSYHTNGRFEQFF.

The chain joins TRBV5-1 to TRBJ2-1; TRBD1 matches at 9 bases. This CDR3 contains 15 residues. The ends lost 4 bases at V and 3 bases at J; junction bases unmatched: 5. Per the germline V gene, CDR1 is SGHRS and CDR2 is YFSETQ. CDR3 sequence (DNA): TGCGCCAGCAGCACTACAGGGGGCGACTACAATGAGCAGTTCTTC. This encodes CASSTTGGDYNEQFF.

J is TRBJ2-1 and V is TRBV7-3; D is ambiguous. Between the trimmed V and J ends, which lost 6 bases and 0 bases, there was a span of 9 bases. This CDR3 has 14 residues. Germline lookup yields CDR1 SGHTA and CDR2 FQGTGA. The CDR3 DNA reads as TGTGCCAGCAGTCGAGAAAGCTCCTACAATGAGCAGTTCTTC. Encoded protein: CASSRESSYNEQFF.

The genes are TRBV19 and TRBJ1-5; 8 bases agree with TRBD1. V shed 6 bases, J shed 7 bases, and the junction held 8 bases outside the gene matches. The germline V gene encodes CDR1 LNHDA and CDR2 SQIVND (reference sequence). CDR3 length equals 14 residues. The CDR3 loop reads CASSGQGGVQPQHF. The CDR3 DNA is TGTGCCAGTAGCGGACAGGGTGGGGTGCAGCCCCAGCATTTT.

This clone was seen once. This chain joins TRBV24-1 and TRBJ1-5; tentative D call: TRBD1 (6 bases). The CDR3 length is 16 residues. Between the trimmed V and J ends, which lost 3 bases and 0 bases, there was a span of 11 bases. Per the germline V gene, CDR1 is KGHDR and CDR2 is SFDVKD. CDR3 loop: CATSDGTSSSNQPQHF. The CDR3 DNA is TGTGCCACCAGTGATGGGACATCCTCTAGCAATCAGCCCCAGCATTTT.

Worth noting for this clone: Other DNA sequences in the sample encode the same CDR3. The chain combines TRBV27 with TRBJ1-1; no firm D call. The CDR3 is 14 residues long. Germline CDR1 reads MNHEY; CDR2 reads SMNVEV (reference sequence). V was pared by 0 bases and J by 4 bases, with 9 bases between. This CDR3 is CASSLSRGGTEAFF. The CDR3 bases are TGTGCCAGCAGTTTATCGCGGGGAGGCACTGAAGCTTTCTTT.

This chain connects TRBV6-6 to TRBJ2-3, with TRBD2 identical over 11 bases. The junction had 11 bases not matched to a gene; V was cut back by 5 bases and J by 1 base. The germline V gene has CDR1 MNHNY and CDR2 SVGAGI (reference sequence). CDR3 size: 18 residues. In DNA form, the CDR3 reads TGTGCCAGCAGTCCGCACACTAGCGGGAGCTTGGGCACAGATACGCAGTATTTT. Translated: CASSPHTSGSLGTDTQYF.

The genes are TRBV19 and TRBJ1-2; 10 bases are a match to TRBD1. Germline trimming cut 5 bases from V and 1 base from J; bases unmatched to any gene: 10. Per germline, CDR1 LNHDA and CDR2 SQIVND (reference sequence). The CDR3 runs to 17 residues. CDR3 sequence reads: CASSSRTGGRVNYGYTF. As DNA, the CDR3 is TGTGCCAGTAGTTCCCGGACAGGGGGAAGAGTTAACTATGGCTACACCTTC.

The CDR3 loop is CASRPQGSLANYGYTF. The CDR3 DNA is TGTGCCAGCAGGCCCCAGGGGTCTCTTGCTAACTATGGCTACACCTTC. The genes are TRBV2 and TRBJ1-2; the D gene is possibly TRBD1 (6 bases). The CDR3 loop spans 16 amino acids. Germline lookup yields CDR1 SNHLY and CDR2 FYNNEI. Deletions cut 6 bases from V and 0 bases from J, with 17 bases between.

This CDR3 reads CASSPTGFPNEKLFF. CDR3 coding DNA: TGTGCCAGCAGCCCGACAGGTTTTCCTAATGAAAAACTGTTTTTT. The rearrangement uses TRBV9 and TRBJ1-4; tentatively, D is TRBD1 (6 bases). From germline, CDR1 is SGDLS and CDR2 YYNGEE. The V and J ends lost 4 bases and 3 bases respectively, with 13 bases between them. The CDR3 spans 15 residues.

This rearrangement joins TRBV4-1 to TRBJ1-6; the D gene is possibly TRBD1 (5 bases). The CDR3 runs 17 residues. Trimming removed 0 bases from V and 0 bases from J, with 9 bases in between. Germline lookup yields CDR1 MGHRA and CDR2 YSYEKL. CDR3 protein: CASSQEGADSYNSPLHF. The CDR3 nucleotides read TGCGCCAGCAGCCAAGAAGGGGCCGACTCCTATAATTCACCCCTCCACTTT.

The chain links TRBV29-1 to TRBJ1-2; D not resolved. This CDR3 spans 12 amino acids. Per the germline V gene, CDR1 is SQVTM and CDR2 is ANQGSEA. Trimming stripped 4 bases from V and 6 bases from J, with 12 bases between. The chain's CDR3 is CSVGVLRDGYTF. The CDR3 coding sequence is TGCAGCGTTGGGGTCTTGAGGGATGGCTACACCTTC.

This clone was seen just once. This chain connects TRBV6-2 or TRBV6-3 to TRBJ1-2, with a weak D call TRBD1 (6 bases). Deletions cut 3 bases from V and 0 bases from J, with 20 bases between. This CDR3 spans 18 amino acids. Germline lookup yields CDR1 MNHEY and CDR2 SVGEGT. Written as DNA, the CDR3 is TGTGCCAGCAGTTATCCGACAGGACCTAGTAAAGCTAACTATGGCTACACCTTC. Translated: CASSYPTGPSKANYGYTF.

The gene calls are TRBV10-2 and TRBJ1-1; 7 bases align to TRBD1. V shed 3 bases and J 7 bases; nucleotides not matched to a gene: 11. From germline, CDR1 is WSHSY and CDR2 SAAADI. This CDR3 is built from 15 residues. DNA for the CDR3: TGCGCCAGCAGTGACTCGACAGGGAAAGGGGTTGAAGCTTTCTTT. Its translation: CASSDSTGKGVEAFF.